This record looks at one T cell receptor beta chain sequence and its context. Its antigen remains unidentified. Isolated RNA was reverse transcribed in full, so expressed TCRB transcripts were sequenced. Only in-frame clones appear in the TCRdb table, and some are missing; sequencing was by immunoSEQ multiplex PCR. The sample lists around 140,000 clones, 7.5% to 9.5% occurring once. The sample originates from a study of beta chain features in type 1 diabetes. General observations from the study: Cells with high TCR expression could be over-represented when cDNA is sequenced. Within each of all four CD4+ subsets, Type 1 diabetes patients had TCRB CDR3s that were moderately but significantly shorter.

The V and J ends lost 1 base and 6 bases, in that order; junction bases with no gene match: 11. The CDR3 runs to 17 residues. The germline V gene has CDR1 SGHTA and CDR2 FQGNSA. V gene TRBV7-2 combines with J gene TRBJ1-5; 8 bases are shared with TRBD1. The sample was central memory CD4+ T cells from blood. The TCR comes from a young man with type 1 diabetes. CDR3 nucleotide sequence: TGTGCCAGCAGCTTAGTAGGGGGCAGGGGGCTAGGTCAGCCCCAGCATTTT. Translated: CASSLVGGRGLGQPQHF.